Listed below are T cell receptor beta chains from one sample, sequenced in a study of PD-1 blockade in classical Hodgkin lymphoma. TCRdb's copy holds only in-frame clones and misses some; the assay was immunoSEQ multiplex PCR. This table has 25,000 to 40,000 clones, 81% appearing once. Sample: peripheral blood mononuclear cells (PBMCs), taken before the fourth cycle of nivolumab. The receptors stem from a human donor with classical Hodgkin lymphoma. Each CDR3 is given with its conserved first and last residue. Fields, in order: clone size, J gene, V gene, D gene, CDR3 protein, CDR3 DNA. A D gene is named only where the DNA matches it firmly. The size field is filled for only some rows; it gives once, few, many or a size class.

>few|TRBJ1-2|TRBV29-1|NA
CSAPAGGYGYTF
TGCAGCGCCCCTGCGGGGGGTTATGGCTACACCTTC
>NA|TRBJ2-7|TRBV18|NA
CASSPPGWGPSSYEQYF
TGTGCCAGCTCACCACCGGGATGGGGGCCAAGCTCCTACGAGCAGTACTTC
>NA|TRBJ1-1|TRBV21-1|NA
CASSKVQTMNTEAFF
TGTGCCAGCAGCAAAGTTCAGACAATGAACACTGAAGCTTTCTTT
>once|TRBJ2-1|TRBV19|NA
CASSARDWSWYNEQFF
TGTGCCAGTAGTGCCCGAGATTGGAGTTGGTACAATGAGCAGTTCTTC
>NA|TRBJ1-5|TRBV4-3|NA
CASSQDITFRGPQHF
TGCGCCAGCAGCCAAGATATAACCTTTCGGGGGCCCCAGCATTTT
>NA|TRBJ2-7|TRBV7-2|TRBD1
CASSLDRQIYEQYF
TGTGCCAGCAGCTTGGACAGGCAAATCTACGAGCAGTACTTC
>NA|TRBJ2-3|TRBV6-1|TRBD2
CASSDTGTSGGSSTDTQYF
TGTGCCAGCAGTGATACCGGGACTAGCGGGGGATCTAGCACAGATACGCAGTATTTT
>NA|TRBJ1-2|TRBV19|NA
CASSGSPNRKTYGYTF
TGTGCCAGTAGTGGTAGTCCAAATCGAAAGACCTATGGCTACACCTTC
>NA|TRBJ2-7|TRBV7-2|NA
CASSSTLRGAGQYF
TGTGCCAGCAGCTCAACCCTCCGGGGGGCTGGGCAGTACTTC
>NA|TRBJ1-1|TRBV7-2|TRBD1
CASSLVPQGANTEAFF
TGTGCCAGCAGCTTAGTACCCCAGGGGGCTAACACTGAAGCTTTCTTT